This is a list of T cell receptor beta chains from one sample in a study of Graves' ophthalmopathy and Graves' hyperthyroidism. Each CDR3 protein is one row after TCRdb ran MiXCR on the multiplex PCR reads. The sample yields roughly 700,000 distinct CDR3 sequences, roughly 40% seen once. What was sequenced was peripheral blood. Source of these receptors: an adult man with Graves' ophthalmopathy. Both conserved end residues are part of each CDR3. D genes are given only for firm matches. Not all rows give a size; the values are once, few, many and, for expanded clones, a class.

clone_size,j_call,d_call,v_call,cdr3_nt,cdr3_aa
NA,TRBJ1-1,NA,TRBV29-1,TGCAGCGTCCGTGACGGGTCAGGGAACACTGAAGCTTTCTTT,CSVRDGSGNTEAFF
few,TRBJ1-6,NA,TRBV7-9,TGCGCCAGCAGCCCGGCGCACGGAGGATCACCCCTCCACTTT,CASSPAHGGSPLHF
few,TRBJ1-2,TRBD1,TRBV2,TGTGCCAGCAGCTACGCCTCAGGGGGTGGCTACACCTTC,CASSYASGGGYTF
few,TRBJ1-2,NA,TRBV2,TGTGCCAGCAGTTTCGGCAGGCCCGGGGGCTATGGCTACACCTTC,CASSFGRPGGYGYTF
NA,TRBJ2-2,TRBD1,TRBV19,TGTGCCAGTAGTATCGGGACAGTCAACGCCGGGGAGCTGTTTTTT,CASSIGTVNAGELFF
many,TRBJ2-5,TRBD2,TRBV20-1,TGCAGTGCTAGTTCCCCTGGCGCTAGCGGGGGGATCCAAGAGACCCAGTACTTC,CSASSPGASGGIQETQYF
NA,TRBJ1-2,TRBD1,TRBV6-6,TGTGCCAGCAGTTACCCCTCAGGGGGCCCTAACTATGGCTACACCTTC,CASSYPSGGPNYGYTF
NA,TRBJ1-6,NA,TRBV14,TGTGCCAGCAGCCAAGATCATGGGGCAGGGGATTCTTCACCCCTCCACTTT,CASSQDHGAGDSSPLHF
many,TRBJ2-5,NA,TRBV29-1,TGCAGCGTTGATAGTTGGGGGCTCGGCCAAGAGACCCAGTACTTC,CSVDSWGLGQETQYF
NA,TRBJ1-2,TRBD1,TRBV7-2,TGTGTCAGCGGAAAGGGACAGGCAAACTATGGCTACACCTTC,CVSGKGQANYGYTF
NA,TRBJ2-3,TRBD2,TRBV11-2,TGTGCCAGCACCCCTACTAGCGGGAGCGCAGATACGCAGTATTTT,CASTPTSGSADTQYF
many,TRBJ2-5,NA,TRBV10-3,TGTGCCCATCGGGCCGGAGGGGAAGAAGAGACCCAGTACTTC,CAHRAGGEEETQYF
NA,TRBJ2-7,NA,TRBV2,TGTGCCAGCAGTGAACGGGAGCCCTACGAGCAGTACTTC,CASSEREPYEQYF
many,TRBJ2-7,TRBD1,TRBV7-2,TGTGCCAGCAGCCCAGGCGACGGGACAGGGCGCTACGAGCAGTACTTC,CASSPGDGTGRYEQYF
NA,TRBJ1-6,NA,TRBV10-2,TGCGCCAGCGGGAACAGGACAGCAACCAACTCACCCCTCCACTTT,CASGNRTATNSPLHF
many,TRBJ2-2,NA,TRBV19,TGTGCCAGTACCCCACAGGGTCTCGGGGAGCTGTTTTTT,CASTPQGLGELFF
NA,TRBJ2-7,TRBD1,TRBV27,TGTGCCAGCAGCCCGGGACAGGGCGTCTTCTACGAGCAGTACTTC,CASSPGQGVFYEQYF
NA,TRBJ2-7,NA,TRBV10-3,TGTGCCAGCAGTTATAAGGGGGTCTACGAGCAGTACTTC,CASSYKGVYEQYF
few,TRBJ1-2,NA,TRBV12-3/TRBV12-4,TGTGCCAGCTCGGAGTCGGTACGGGGGGCGGAAGGCTACACCTTC,CASSESVRGAEGYTF
NA,TRBJ2-7,TRBD2,TRBV7-2,TGTGCCAGCAGCTTAGGACTAGCGGGGGTAGACGAGCAGTACTTC,CASSLGLAGVDEQYF
NA,TRBJ2-7,TRBD2,TRBV9,TGTGCCAGCAGCCTAGACACCCCCGCTAGCGGGAGTCAAGAGCAGTACTTC,CASSLDTPASGSQEQYF
many,TRBJ1-2,NA,TRBV7-3,TGTGCCAGCAGCCCTCACAGGGATTCGGGCTACACCTTC,CASSPHRDSGYTF
few,TRBJ1-2,TRBD1,TRBV4-1,TGTGCCAGCAGCCCCCTAGGACAGGCCTATGGCTACACCTTC,CASSPLGQAYGYTF
NA,TRBJ2-7,NA,TRBV9,TGTGCCAGCAGCGTGGGGCAGATAGGGGACGAGCAGTACTTC,CASSVGQIGDEQYF
NA,TRBJ2-7,TRBD1,TRBV20-1,TGCAGTGCGCGAGGGGACAGGGCCTCCTGGGAGCAGTACTTC,CSARGDRASWEQYF
NA,TRBJ1-5,TRBD1,TRBV10-2,TGCGCCAGCAACGAGGGACAGGGGAATCAGCCCCAGCATTTT,CASNEGQGNQPQHF
NA,TRBJ1-6,NA,TRBV7-2,TGTGCCAGCAGCTTGGAGGGTTCTATTAATTCACCCCTCCACTTT,CASSLEGSINSPLHF
NA,TRBJ2-6,NA,TRBV2,TGTGCCAGCAGTTATGGGGGACCTGACTCTGGGGCCAACGTCCTGACTTTC,CASSYGGPDSGANVLTF